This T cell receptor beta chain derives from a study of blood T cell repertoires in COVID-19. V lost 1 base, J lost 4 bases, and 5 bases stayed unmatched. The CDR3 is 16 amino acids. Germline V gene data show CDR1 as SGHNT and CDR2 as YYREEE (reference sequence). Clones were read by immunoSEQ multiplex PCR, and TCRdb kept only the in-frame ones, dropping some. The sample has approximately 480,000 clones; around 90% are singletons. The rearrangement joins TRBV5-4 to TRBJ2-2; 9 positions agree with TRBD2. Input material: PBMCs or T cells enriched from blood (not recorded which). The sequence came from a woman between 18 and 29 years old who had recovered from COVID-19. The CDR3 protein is CASSLLGAGGTGELFF. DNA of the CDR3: TGTGCCAGCAGCTTGTTGGGAGCGGGGGGCACCGGGGAGCTGTTTTTT.